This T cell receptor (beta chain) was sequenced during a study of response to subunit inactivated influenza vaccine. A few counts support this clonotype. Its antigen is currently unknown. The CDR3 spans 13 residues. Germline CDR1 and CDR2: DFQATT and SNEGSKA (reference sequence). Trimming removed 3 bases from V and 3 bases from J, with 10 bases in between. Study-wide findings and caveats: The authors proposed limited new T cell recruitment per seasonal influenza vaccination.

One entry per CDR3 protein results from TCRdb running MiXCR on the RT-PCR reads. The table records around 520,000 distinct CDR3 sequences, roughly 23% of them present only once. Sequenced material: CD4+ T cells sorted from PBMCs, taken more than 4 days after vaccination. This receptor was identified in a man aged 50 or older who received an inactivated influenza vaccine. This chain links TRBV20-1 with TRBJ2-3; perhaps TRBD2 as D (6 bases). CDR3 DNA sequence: TGCAGTGCTAGCGGGAGCCAGACAGATACGCAGTATTTT. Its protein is CSASGSQTDTQYF.